This T cell receptor (beta chain) was obtained from a study of blood T cell repertoires in COVID-19. Whole-study context: The United States, Italy and Spain were the sources of the acute and convalescent COVID-19 samples.

Repertoires were generated with immunoSEQ multiplex PCR, while TCRdb's copy carries only in-frame clones and drops some. The table shows about 340,000 clones, with about four fifths occurring only once. The CDR3 has 15 residues. Germline CDR1 and CDR2: KGHSH and LQKENI. V lost 3 bases, J lost 0 bases, and 11 bases lay in between. This rearrangement joins TRBV18 to TRBJ1-2; D is unclear. The sequence came from a man younger than 45 with active or convalescent COVID-19. Sequencing was performed on peripheral blood. CDR3 nucleotide sequence: TGTGCCAGCTCACCGGAGGGTACAGCTAACTATGGCTACACCTTC. Its translation is CASSPEGTANYGYTF.